The clone carrying this T cell receptor (beta chain) was observed a few times. Its target is unknown. These data are taken from a study of OX40 agonist ivuxolimab in advanced cancers. Study context: An agonistic anti-OX40 (CD134) antibody, ivuxolimab, was used to treat the patients.

Measured with immunoSEQ multiplex PCR; TCRdb has only the in-frame clones, and not every one. The repertoire includes tens of thousands of clones, roughly four fifths of them detected once, and less than 25% sits in the top ten. Drawing of blood for sampling happened at baseline, at cycle 4 day 1, and at cycle 7 day 1. Looked up from germline, CDR1 is GTSNPN and CDR2 is SVGIG (reference sequence). The ends lost 2 bases at V and 5 bases at J; junction bases unmatched: 8. The CDR3 runs to 14 residues. Broader study findings: CD4+ and CD8+ T cells in blood underwent clonal expansion by week 6 at 0.1 to 3.0 mg/kg.

The material sequenced was CD4+ or CD8+ T cells sorted from blood, taken in a trial of the OX40 agonist ivuxolimab. V usage is TRBV30 and J usage is TRBJ1-2, with 7 bases lining up with TRBD1. The receptor was isolated from an adult with an advanced solid tumor such as melanoma, head and neck, liver or kidney cancer. The DNA of the CDR3 is TGTGCCTGGAGTCCAGGCGGGACAGCATATGGCTACACCTTC. Translated: CAWSPGGTAYGYTF. Complete variable domain (other parts from reference TRBV30 and TRBJ1-2): SQTIHQWPATLVQPVGSPLSLECTVEGTSNPNLYWYRQAAGRGLQLLFYSVGIGQISSEVPQNLSASRPQDRQFILSSKKLLLSDSGFYLCAWSPGGTAYGYTFGSGTRLTVV.